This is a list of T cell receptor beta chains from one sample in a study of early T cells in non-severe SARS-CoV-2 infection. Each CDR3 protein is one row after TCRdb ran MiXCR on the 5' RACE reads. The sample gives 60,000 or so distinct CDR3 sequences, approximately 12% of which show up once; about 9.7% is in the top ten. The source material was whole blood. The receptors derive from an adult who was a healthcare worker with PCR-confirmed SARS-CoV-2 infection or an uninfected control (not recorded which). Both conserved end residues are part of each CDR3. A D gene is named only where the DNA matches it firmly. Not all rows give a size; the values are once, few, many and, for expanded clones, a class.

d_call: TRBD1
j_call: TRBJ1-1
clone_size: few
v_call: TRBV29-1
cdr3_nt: TGCAGCGTGCCGACAGGGGCGGATGAAGCTTTCTTT
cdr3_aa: CSVPTGADEAFF

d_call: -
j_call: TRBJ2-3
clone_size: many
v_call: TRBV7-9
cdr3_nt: TGTGCCAGCAGCTCCTTACCAGATACGCAGTATTTT
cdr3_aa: CASSSLPDTQYF

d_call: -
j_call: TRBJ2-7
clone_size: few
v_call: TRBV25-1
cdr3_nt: TGTGCCAGCAGTGAATACCGGGGGAGTCGGCAGTACTTC
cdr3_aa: CASSEYRGSRQYF

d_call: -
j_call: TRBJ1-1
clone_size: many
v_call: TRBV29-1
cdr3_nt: TGCAGCGCCACCCGGGGGCGCACTGAAGCTTTCTTT
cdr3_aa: CSATRGRTEAFF

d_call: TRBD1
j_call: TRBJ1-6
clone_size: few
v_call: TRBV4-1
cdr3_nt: TGCGCCAGCAGCCAATTTCCGGGGGGGACAGGGAGTTCACCCCTCCACTTT
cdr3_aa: CASSQFPGGTGSSPLHF

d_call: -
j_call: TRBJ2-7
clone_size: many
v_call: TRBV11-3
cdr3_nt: TGTGCCAGCAGCTTAGGGGCAGAGAGCTCCTACGAGCAGTACTTC
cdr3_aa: CASSLGAESSYEQYF

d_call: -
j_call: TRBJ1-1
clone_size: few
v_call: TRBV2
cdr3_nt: TGTGCCAGCTACAGCGGGGTAACTTCTGCCACTGAAGCTTTCTTT
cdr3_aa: CASYSGVTSATEAFF

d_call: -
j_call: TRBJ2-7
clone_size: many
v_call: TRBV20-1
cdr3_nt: TGCAGTGCTGAACAGGATGGCGGGTACGAGCAGTACTTC
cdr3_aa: CSAEQDGGYEQYF

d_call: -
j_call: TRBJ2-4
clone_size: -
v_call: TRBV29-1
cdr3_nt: TGCAGCGTTGAGGGTGGACAGCGGGACATTCAGTACTTC
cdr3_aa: CSVEGGQRDIQYF

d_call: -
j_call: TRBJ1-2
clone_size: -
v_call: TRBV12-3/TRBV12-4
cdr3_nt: TGTGCCAGCAGTACCCGGACCGTGGGCTATGGCTACACCTTC
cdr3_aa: CASSTRTVGYGYTF

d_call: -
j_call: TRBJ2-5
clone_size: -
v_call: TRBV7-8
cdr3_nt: TGTGCCAGCAAGGGTGCCGAGACCCAGTACTTC
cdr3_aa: CASKGAETQYF

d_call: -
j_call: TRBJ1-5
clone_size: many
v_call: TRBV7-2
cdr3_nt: TGTGCCAGCAGCTTAATGGTGGCAGGGGTTCAGCCCCAGCATTTT
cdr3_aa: CASSLMVAGVQPQHF

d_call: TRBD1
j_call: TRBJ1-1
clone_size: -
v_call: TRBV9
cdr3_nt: TGTGCCAGCAGCCCTACAGGGGCCCTGAACACTGAAGCTTTCTTT
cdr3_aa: CASSPTGALNTEAFF

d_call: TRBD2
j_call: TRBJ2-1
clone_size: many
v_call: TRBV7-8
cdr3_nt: TGTGCCAGCACCCTGAGCGGGAGGGCCGGTGAGCAGTTCTTC
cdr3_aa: CASTLSGRAGEQFF

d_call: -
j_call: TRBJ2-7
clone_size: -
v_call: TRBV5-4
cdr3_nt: TGTGCCAGCAGCCCACCGGTTTCGAACGAGCAGTACTTC
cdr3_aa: CASSPPVSNEQYF

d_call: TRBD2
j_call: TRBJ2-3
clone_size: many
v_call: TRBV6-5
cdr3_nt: TGTGCCAGCAGTAACGTACTAGCGGGGTTGGCAGATACGCAGTATTTT
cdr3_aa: CASSNVLAGLADTQYF

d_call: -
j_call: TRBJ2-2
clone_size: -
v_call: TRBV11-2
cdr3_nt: TGTGCCAGCAGCCGCACCGGGGAGCTGTTTTTT
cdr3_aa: CASSRTGELFF

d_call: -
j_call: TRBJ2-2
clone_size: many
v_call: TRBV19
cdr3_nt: TGTGCCAGTAGTATAGCCCTACAGGGCACCGGGGAGCTGTTTTTT
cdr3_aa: CASSIALQGTGELFF

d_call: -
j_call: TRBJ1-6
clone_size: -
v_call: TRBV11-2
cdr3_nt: TGTGCCAGCAGCTTAGATCGGGCAGGCCAAAGCTCCTATAATTCACCCCTCCACTTT
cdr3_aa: CASSLDRAGQSSYNSPLHF

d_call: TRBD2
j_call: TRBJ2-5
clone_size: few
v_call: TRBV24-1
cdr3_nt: TGTGCCACCAGTGAGCACCACGGACTAGCCTCCAGAGAGACCCAGTACTTC
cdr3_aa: CATSEHHGLASRETQYF

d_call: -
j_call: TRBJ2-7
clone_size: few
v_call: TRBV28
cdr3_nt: TGTGCCAGCAGTTTTTCAGGGCGATACGAGCAGTACTTC
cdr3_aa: CASSFSGRYEQYF

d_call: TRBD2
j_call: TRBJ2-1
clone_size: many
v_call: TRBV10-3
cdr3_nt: TGTGCCATCCTAGCGGGGGGGCCAACCAATGAGCAGTTCTTC
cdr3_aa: CAILAGGPTNEQFF

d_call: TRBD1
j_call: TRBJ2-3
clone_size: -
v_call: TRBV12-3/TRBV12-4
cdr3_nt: TGTGCCAGCAGTCTGACAGGGTACACAGATACGCAGTATTTT
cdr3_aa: CASSLTGYTDTQYF

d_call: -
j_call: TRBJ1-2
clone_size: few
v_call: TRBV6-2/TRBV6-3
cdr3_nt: TGTGCCAGCAGTTCCCGGACCCACAAATTTAACTATGGCTACACCTTC
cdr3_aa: CASSSRTHKFNYGYTF

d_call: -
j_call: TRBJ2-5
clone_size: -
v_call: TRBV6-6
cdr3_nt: TGTGCCAGCAGACAACAAGAGACCCAGTACTTC
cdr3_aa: CASRQQETQYF

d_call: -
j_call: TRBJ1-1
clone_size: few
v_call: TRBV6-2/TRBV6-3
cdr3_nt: TGTGCCAGCAGAATCCCTGACAGGTTGAACACTGAAGCTTTCTTT
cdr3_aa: CASRIPDRLNTEAFF

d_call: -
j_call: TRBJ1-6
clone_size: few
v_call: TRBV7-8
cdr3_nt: TGTGCCAGCAGCTTAGGGTCTGGGGGGATCGACCGGACACCCCTCCACTTT
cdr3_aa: CASSLGSGGIDRTPLHF

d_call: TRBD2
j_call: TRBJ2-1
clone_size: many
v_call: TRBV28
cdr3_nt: TGTGCCAGCAGTTTTGGGTCTAGCGGGGGGGCCAATGAGCAGTTCTTC
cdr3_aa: CASSFGSSGGANEQFF

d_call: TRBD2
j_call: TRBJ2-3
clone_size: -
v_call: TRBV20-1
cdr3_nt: TGCAGTGTTTTGCGGGGGGATGGCGATACGCAGTATTTT
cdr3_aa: CSVLRGDGDTQYF

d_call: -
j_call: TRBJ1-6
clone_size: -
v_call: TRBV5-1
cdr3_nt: TGCGCCAGCAGCTTGGACCCGGCAGCAACAAATTCACCCCTCCACTTT
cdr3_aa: CASSLDPAATNSPLHF

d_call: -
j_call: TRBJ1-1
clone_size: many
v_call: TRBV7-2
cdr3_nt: TGTGCCAGCAGCTTAGGACTAGGACCAACTGAAGCTTTCTTT
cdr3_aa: CASSLGLGPTEAFF

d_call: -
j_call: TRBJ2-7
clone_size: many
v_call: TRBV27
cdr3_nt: TGTGCCAGCAGTCCTACTGGGACCTACGAGCAGTACTTC
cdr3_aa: CASSPTGTYEQYF

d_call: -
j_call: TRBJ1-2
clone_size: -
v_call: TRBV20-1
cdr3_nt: TGCAGTGCTAACCGGGGAAGAAACTATGGCTACACCTTC
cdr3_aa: CSANRGRNYGYTF